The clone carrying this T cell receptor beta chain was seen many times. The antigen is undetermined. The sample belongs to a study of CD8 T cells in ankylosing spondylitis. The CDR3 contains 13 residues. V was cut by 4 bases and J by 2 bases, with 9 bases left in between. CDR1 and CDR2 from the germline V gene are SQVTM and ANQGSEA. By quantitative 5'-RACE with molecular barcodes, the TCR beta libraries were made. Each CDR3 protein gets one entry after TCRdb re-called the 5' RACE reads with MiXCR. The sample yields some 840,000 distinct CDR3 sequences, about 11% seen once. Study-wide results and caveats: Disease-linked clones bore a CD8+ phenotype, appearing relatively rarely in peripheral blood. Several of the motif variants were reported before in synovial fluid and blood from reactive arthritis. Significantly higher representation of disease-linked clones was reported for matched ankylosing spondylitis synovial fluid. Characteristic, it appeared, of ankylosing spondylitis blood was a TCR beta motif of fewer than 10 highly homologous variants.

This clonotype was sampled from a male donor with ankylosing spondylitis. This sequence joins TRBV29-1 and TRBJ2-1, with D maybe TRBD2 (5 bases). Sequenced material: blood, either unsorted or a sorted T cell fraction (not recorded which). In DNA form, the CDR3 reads TGCAGCGTTGGCAGCGGTCCCTACAATGAGCAGTTCTTC. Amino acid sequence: CSVGSGPYNEQFF.